Listed here are 13 T cell receptor beta chains from one sample, sequenced in a study. TCRdb processed the RT-PCR reads anew with MiXCR; each CDR3 protein has one entry. Of almost 700,000 distinct CDR3 sequences listed, 13% to 15% are singletons. Sequencing was performed on memory CD4+ T cells from blood. The receptor source for this set is a female donor in good health, serving as a healthy control.

This clonotype showed up many times. The chain couples TRBV20-1 to TRBJ1-5; D unclear. Per the germline V gene, CDR1 is DFQATT and CDR2 is SNEGSKA (reference sequence). This CDR3 has 13 residues. The V end was cut by 6 bases, the J end by 5 bases, with 14 bases between. CDR3 nucleotide sequence: TGCAGTGCAGCGGACGTGCCCCATCAGCCCCAGCATTTT. Its protein is CSAADVPHQPQHF.

The chain carries TRBV7-9 and TRBJ1-5; tentative D call: TRBD1 (6 bases). The V and J ends lost 3 bases and 9 bases respectively, with 15 bases between them. The CDR3 has 14 amino acids. Germline CDR1 SEHNR, CDR2 FQNEAQ (reference sequence). In nucleotides, the CDR3 is TGTGCCAGCAGCTTTGGGGGGGCCGAAGGGCCCCAGCATTTT. Its translation: CASSFGGAEGPQHF.

V usage is TRBV12-3 or TRBV12-4 and J usage is TRBJ1-1; no firm D call. The CDR3 has 13 residues. The V and J ends lost 6 bases and 5 bases respectively, with 13 bases between them. This chain's CDR3 is CASSWRVGTEAFF. The DNA of the CDR3 is TGTGCCAGCAGCTGGCGCGTAGGAACTGAAGCTTTCTTT.

This clonotype was picked up a small number of times. The CDR3 loop reads CSAYRDTHLPLEYF. Here the CDR3 DNA reads TGCAGTGCCTACCGGGACACCCACCTTCCCCTGGAGTACTTC. The genes are TRBV20-1 and TRBJ2-7, with a possible D match to TRBD1 (6 bases). V gave up 6 bases and J gave up 11 bases, with 26 bases separating them. Germline lookup yields CDR1 DFQATT and CDR2 SNEGSKA (reference sequence). The length of the CDR3 is 14 residues.

This clonotype was counted ten times or more. This chain joins TRBV5-1 and TRBJ2-3, with D maybe TRBD1 (6 bases). Trimming removed 4 bases from V and 6 bases from J, with 9 bases in between. Germline V gives CDR1 SGHRS, CDR2 YFSETQ. The CDR3 extends over 12 amino acids. The CDR3 reads CASSVTGDTQYF. CDR3 coding DNA: TGCGCCAGCAGCGTAACAGGGGATACGCAGTATTTT.

About this clonotype itself: An end of the junction differs from the germline gene, which may be a read error. The chain couples TRBV7-9 to TRBJ2-3, with TRBD1 matching 12 bases. Germline-derived CDR1 and CDR2 are SEHNR and FQNEAQ (reference sequence). This CDR3 is 16 amino acids long. The CDR3 loop is CASSDFGTGGTHTQYF. CDR3 nucleotides: TGTGCCAGCAGCGATTTCGGGACAGGGGGCACACATACGCAGTATTTT.

The V call is TRBV4-3, the J call TRBJ1-4; 7 nucleotides align to TRBD1. The CDR3 runs 15 residues. Trimming at V came to 4 bases and at J to 7 bases, leaving 9 bases not matched to a gene. The germline gives CDR1 LGHNA, CDR2 YSLEER. CDR3 DNA: TGCGCCAGCAGCCGGACTCAGGGGGGGCGTGAAAAACTGTTTTTT. Protein: CASSRTQGGREKLFF.

This clonotype was seen only a few times. V gene TRBV5-1 combines with J gene TRBJ2-7; a possible D gene is TRBD1 (6 bases). V was pared by 1 base and J by 3 bases, with 14 bases between. Germline V CDR1 and CDR2: SGHRS, YFSETQ. The CDR3 sequence is 15 residues long. Here the CDR3 reads CASSLMGDTDYEQYF. Written as DNA, the CDR3 is TGCGCCAGCAGCTTGATGGGGGACACCGACTACGAGCAGTACTTC.

This clonotype occurred many times. The chain couples TRBV20-1 to TRBJ2-1, with a weak D call TRBD2 (5 bases). CDR3 size: 14 residues. Per the germline V gene, CDR1 is DFQATT and CDR2 is SNEGSKA (reference sequence). V lost 5 bases, J lost 4 bases, and 15 bases lay in between. CDR3 sequence reads: CSAANSALYNEQFF. CDR3 sequence (DNA): TGCAGTGCTGCAAATAGCGCGTTATACAATGAGCAGTTCTTC.

This clonotype was seen a few times. This chain joins TRBV5-1 and TRBJ2-6, with D hard to call. Germline CDR1 reads SGHRS; CDR2 reads YFSETQ. Trimming took off 0 bases at V and 1 base at J, with 8 bases between the two ends. CDR3 length: 16 amino acids. The CDR3 DNA reads TGCGCCAGCAGCTTGGTTCCGGTGTCTGGGGCCAACGTCCTGACTTTC. Translated, it gives CASSLVPVSGANVLTF.

The V and J genes are TRBV27 and TRBJ1-4, with D possibly being TRBD1 (5 bases). The V gene lost 1 base and the J gene lost 7 bases, with 13 bases spanning the gap. The CDR3 runs 15 residues. Germline CDR1 MNHEY, CDR2 SMNVEV (reference sequence). Here the CDR3 DNA reads TGTGCCAGCAGTTTATTTAGGGGCTCGGGTGAAAAACTGTTTTTT. As protein: CASSLFRGSGEKLFF.

V usage is TRBV3-1 and J usage is TRBJ2-1; 14 bases agree with TRBD2. The germline V gene encodes CDR1 LGHDT and CDR2 YNNKEL (reference sequence). The CDR3 is 17 residues long. Losses at the gene ends were 0 bases for V and 6 bases for J; bases not matched to a gene: 4. The DNA of the CDR3 is TGTGCCAGCAGCCAAGATAAGACTAGCGGGAGGGGCAATGAGCAGTTCTTC. It is translated as CASSQDKTSGRGNEQFF.

This clonotype was observed many times. The chain joins TRBV12-3 or TRBV12-4 to TRBJ1-5; no definite D call. Trimming pared 3 bases from V and 7 bases from J, leaving 13 bases between. The length of the CDR3 is 14 residues. The CDR3 coding sequence is TGTGCCAGCAGTTTTTGGGGTACGGGGCAGCCCCAGCATTTT. This encodes CASSFWGTGQPQHF.